This T cell receptor (beta chain) was identified in a study of T cells and Merkel cell carcinoma outcomes. The data were produced by immunoSEQ multiplex PCR, yet TCRdb's version contains in-frame clones alone and is incomplete. Of 9,000 to 10,000 clones in the sample, 80% to 90% were seen once. Sequencing was done on a sample of tumor tissue from Merkel cell carcinoma. This receptor was taken from a human donor with Merkel cell carcinoma.

CDR3: CASSPKSGVYEQYF. The CDR3 DNA reads TGTGCCAGCAGTCCAAAATCAGGGGTGTACGAGCAGTACTTC. The chain links TRBV5-4 to TRBJ2-7; D is perhaps TRBD1 (6 bases). Germline CDR1 and CDR2: SGHNT and YYREEE (reference sequence). The germline V and J ends were trimmed by 5 bases and 4 bases, with 16 bases remaining between them. This CDR3 has 14 residues.